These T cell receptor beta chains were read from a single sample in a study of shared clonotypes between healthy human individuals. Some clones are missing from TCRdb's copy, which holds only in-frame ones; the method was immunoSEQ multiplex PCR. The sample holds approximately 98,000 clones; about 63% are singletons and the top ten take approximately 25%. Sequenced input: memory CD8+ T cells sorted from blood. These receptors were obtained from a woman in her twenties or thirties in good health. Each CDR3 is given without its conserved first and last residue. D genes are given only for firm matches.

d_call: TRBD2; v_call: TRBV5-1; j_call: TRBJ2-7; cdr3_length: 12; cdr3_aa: ASSETSGRGEQY
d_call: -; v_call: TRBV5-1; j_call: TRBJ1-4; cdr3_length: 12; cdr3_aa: ASSLASYYGKLF
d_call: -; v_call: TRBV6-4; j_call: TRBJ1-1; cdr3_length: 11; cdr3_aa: ASSDGENTEAF
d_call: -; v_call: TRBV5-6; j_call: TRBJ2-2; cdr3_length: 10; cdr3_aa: ASSYPPGELF
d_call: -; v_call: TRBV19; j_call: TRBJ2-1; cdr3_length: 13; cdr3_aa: ASSVMGSSYNEQF
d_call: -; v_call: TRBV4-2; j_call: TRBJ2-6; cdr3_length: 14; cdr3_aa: ASSQDSNSGANVLT
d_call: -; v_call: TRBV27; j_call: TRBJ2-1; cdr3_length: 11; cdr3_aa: ASESGLGNEQF
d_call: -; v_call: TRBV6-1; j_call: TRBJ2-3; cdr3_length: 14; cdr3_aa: ASSEKDGRGSDTQY
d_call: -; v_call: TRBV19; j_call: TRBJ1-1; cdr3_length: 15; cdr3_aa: ASKPGAGLLDDTEAF
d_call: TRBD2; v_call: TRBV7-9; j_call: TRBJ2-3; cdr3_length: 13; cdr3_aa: ASTLPGGSPDTQY
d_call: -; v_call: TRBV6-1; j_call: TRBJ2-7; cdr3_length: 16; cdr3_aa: ASSEALRGLAFTHEQY
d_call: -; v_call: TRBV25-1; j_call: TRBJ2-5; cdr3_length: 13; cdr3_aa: ASSGLRELGETQY
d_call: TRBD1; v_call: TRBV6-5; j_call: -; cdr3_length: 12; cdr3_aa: ASSYETGSYEQY